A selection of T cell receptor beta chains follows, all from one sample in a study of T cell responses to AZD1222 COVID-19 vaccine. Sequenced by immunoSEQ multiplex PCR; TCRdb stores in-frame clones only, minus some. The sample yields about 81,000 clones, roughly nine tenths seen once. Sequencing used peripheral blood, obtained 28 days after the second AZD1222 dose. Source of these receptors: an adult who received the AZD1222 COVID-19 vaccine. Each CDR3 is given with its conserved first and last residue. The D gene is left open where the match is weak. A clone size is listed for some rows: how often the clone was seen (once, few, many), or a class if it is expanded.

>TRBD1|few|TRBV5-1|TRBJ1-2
CASSFAGTGDGYTF
TGCGCCAGCAGCTTCGCCGGGACAGGGGACGGCTACACCTTC
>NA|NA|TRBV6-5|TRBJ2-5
CASSDWDWGEKTQYF
TGTGCCAGCAGCGATTGGGACTGGGGGGAGAAGACCCAGTACTTC
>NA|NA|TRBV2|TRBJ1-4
CASSLLVGEKLFF
TGTGCCAGCTCCCTTTTAGTAGGGGAAAAACTGTTTTTT
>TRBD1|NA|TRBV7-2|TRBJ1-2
CASSSAGTADYGYTF
TGTGCCAGCAGCTCCGCCGGGACAGCAGACTATGGCTACACCTTC
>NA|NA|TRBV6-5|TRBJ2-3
CASSYERGDTQYF
TGTGCCAGCAGTTACGAACGAGGAGATACGCAGTATTTT
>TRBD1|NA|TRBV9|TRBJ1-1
CASSATGENTEAFF
TGTGCCAGCAGCGCAACAGGGGAGAACACTGAAGCTTTCTTT
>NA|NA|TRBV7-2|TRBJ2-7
CASSFPGGRFTRYF
TGTGCCAGCAGCTTCCCCGGGGGGCGGTTTACGCGGTACTTC
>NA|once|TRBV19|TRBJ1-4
CASIGWGDELFF
TGTGCCAGTATTGGGTGGGGCGACGAACTGTTTTTT
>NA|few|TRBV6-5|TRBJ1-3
CASSLSKVGNTIYF
TGTGCCAGCAGTTTGTCCAAGGTTGGAAACACCATATATTTT
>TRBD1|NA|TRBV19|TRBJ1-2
CASTLQGNYGYTF
TGTGCCAGTACCTTACAGGGGAACTATGGCTACACCTTC
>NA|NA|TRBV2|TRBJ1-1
CASNPDRNTEAFF
TGTGCCAGCAACCCAGACAGGAACACTGAAGCTTTCTTT
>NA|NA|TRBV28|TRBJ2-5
CASSPPKGIRFGTQYF
TGTGCCAGCAGTCCCCCCAAGGGTATTCGATTCGGGACCCAGTACTTC
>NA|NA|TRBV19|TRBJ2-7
CASSTGPRSYEQYF
TGTGCCAGTAGTACGGGACCGAGATCCTACGAGCAGTACTTC
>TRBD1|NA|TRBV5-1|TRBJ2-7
CASSLGATGGPYEQYF
TGCGCCAGCAGCTTGGGGGCGACAGGGGGCCCCTACGAGCAGTACTTC
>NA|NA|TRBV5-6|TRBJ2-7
CASSPGLGFEAIYEQYF
TGTGCCAGCAGCCCAGGACTGGGATTTGAGGCGATTTACGAGCAGTACTTC
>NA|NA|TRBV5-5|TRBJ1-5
CASSFLADLGPQHF
TGTGCCAGCAGCTTCTTAGCCGATCTGGGGCCCCAGCATTTT
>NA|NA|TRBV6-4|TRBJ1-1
CASSIEGGSREAFF
TGTGCCAGCAGCATTGAAGGTGGCTCCCGGGAAGCTTTCTTT
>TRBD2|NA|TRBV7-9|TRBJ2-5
CASSASGGETQYF
TGTGCCAGCAGCGCTAGCGGGGGGGAGACCCAGTACTTC
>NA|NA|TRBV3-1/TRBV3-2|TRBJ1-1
CASSQGSNTEAFF
TGTGCCAGCAGCCAAGGGTCCAACACTGAAGCTTTCTTT
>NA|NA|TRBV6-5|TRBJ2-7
CASSYSYTGTYEQYF
TGTGCCAGCAGTTACTCGTACACCGGTACCTACGAGCAGTACTTC
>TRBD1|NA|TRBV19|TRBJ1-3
CASSIDQQGYGNTIYF
TGTGCCAGTAGTATAGATCAACAGGGGTATGGAAACACCATATATTTT
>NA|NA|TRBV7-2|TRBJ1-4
CASSLDSSTNEKLFF
TGTGCCAGCAGCTTAGACAGTTCGACTAATGAAAAACTGTTTTTT
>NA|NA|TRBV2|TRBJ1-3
CASLRDFGNTIYF
TGTGCCAGCCTGCGGGACTTCGGAAACACCATATATTTT
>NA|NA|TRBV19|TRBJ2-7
CASSIERTDGTYEQYF
TGTGCCAGTAGTATAGAGCGGACCGATGGGACCTACGAGCAGTACTTC
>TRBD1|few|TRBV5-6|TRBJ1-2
CASSSLYRGQRYGYTF
TGTGCCAGCAGCTCATTATACAGGGGGCAGAGGTATGGCTACACCTTC
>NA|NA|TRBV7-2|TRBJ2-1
CASSPTQNEQFF
TGTGCCAGCAGCCCCACTCAAAATGAGCAGTTCTTC
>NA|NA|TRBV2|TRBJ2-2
CASSEEATGELFF
TGTGCCAGCAGTGAAGAAGCCACCGGGGAGCTGTTTTTT
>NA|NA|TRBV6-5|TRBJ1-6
CASSVLGYSPLHF
TGTGCCAGCAGCGTCCTAGGATATTCACCCCTCCACTTT
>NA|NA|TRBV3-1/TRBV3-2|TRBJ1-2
CASSQGRVGYGYTF
TGTGCCAGCAGCCAAGGACGGGTGGGGTATGGCTACACCTTC
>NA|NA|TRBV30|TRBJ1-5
CAWSVSRGGSNQPQHF
TGTGCCTGGAGTGTGAGCAGGGGCGGGAGCAATCAGCCCCAGCATTTT
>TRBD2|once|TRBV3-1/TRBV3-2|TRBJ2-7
CASSRGREGSEQYF
TGTGCCAGCAGCCGGGGACGGGAGGGAAGCGAGCAGTACTTC
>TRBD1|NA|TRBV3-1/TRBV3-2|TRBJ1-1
CASSQVRGPEAFF
TGTGCCAGCAGCCAAGTCAGGGGGCCTGAAGCTTTCTTT
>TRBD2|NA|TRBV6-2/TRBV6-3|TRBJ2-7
CASSYSGGSGGPREQYF
TGTGCCAGCAGTTACTCAGGTGGTAGCGGGGGGCCACGCGAGCAGTACTTC
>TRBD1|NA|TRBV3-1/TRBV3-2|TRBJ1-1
CASSPRTGDEAFF
TGTGCCAGCAGCCCTCGAACAGGGGATGAAGCTTTCTTT
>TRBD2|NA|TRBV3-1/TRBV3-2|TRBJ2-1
CASSQLRAGGTTYNEQFF
TGTGCCAGCAGCCAACTCAGAGCGGGGGGGACGACATACAATGAGCAGTTCTTC